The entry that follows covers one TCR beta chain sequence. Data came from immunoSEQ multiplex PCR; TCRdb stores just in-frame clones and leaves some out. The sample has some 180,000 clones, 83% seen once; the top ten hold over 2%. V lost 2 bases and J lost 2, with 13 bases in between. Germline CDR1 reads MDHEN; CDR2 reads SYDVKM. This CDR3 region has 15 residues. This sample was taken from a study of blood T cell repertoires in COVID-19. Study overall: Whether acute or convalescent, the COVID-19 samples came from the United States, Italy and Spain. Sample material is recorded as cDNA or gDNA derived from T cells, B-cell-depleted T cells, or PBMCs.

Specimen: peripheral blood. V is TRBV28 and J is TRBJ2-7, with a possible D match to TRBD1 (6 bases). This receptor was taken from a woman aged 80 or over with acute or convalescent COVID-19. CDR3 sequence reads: CASSLLQGYAYEQYF. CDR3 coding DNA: TGTGCCAGCAGTTTACTACAGGGATATGCCTACGAGCAGTACTTC.